Listed here is a single T cell receptor beta chain. Its matching antigen is unknown. This entry belongs to a study of cytomegalovirus exposure and HLA in healthy donors. Points from the study as a whole: In a later analysis, the majority of CMV-associated beta chains seemingly showed HLA restriction.

The PCR ran on 60 Vbeta and 13 Jbeta primers. The table came from immunoSEQ multiplex PCR; TCRdb's copy has only in-frame clones and leaves some out. The sample has fewer than 250,000 clones; over 80% are singletons. Trimming removed 5 bases from V and 0 bases from J, with 23 bases in between. Germline CDR1 and CDR2: SGHDN and FVKESK. This CDR3 spans 19 amino acids. The source of this sequence is a young man in good health and CMV-seronegative. The chain is built from TRBV14 and TRBJ2-4; D gene unclear. Sequencing was carried out using PBMCs. The CDR3 DNA sequence: TGTGCCAGCAGCGAAGGCCGTCAAATGGAACAGCTAGCCAAAAACATTCAGTACTTC. Translating it yields CASSEGRQMEQLAKNIQYF. Drawing the rest from reference TRBV14 and TRBJ2-4, the complete variable domain is EAGVTQFPSHSVIEKGQTVTLRCDPISGHDNLYWYRRVMGKEIKFLLHFVKESKQDESGMPNNRFLAERTGGTYSTLKVQPAELEDSGVYFCASSEGRQMEQLAKNIQYFGAGTRLSVL.